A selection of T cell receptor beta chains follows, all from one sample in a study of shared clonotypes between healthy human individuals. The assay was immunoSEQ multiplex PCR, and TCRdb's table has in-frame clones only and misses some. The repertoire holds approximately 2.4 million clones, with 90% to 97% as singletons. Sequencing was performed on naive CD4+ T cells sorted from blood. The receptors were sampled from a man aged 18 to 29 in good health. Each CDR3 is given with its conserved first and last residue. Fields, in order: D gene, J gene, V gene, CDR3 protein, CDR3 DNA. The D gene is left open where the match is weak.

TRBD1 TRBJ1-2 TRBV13 CASSLRGQGPLGYTF TGTGCCAGCAGCCTCCGGGGACAGGGTCCCCTTGGCTACACCTTC
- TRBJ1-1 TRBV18 CASSPPGGMNTEAFF TGTGCCAGCTCACCACCGGGTGGGATGAACACTGAAGCTTTCTTT
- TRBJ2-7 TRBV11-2 CASSLGSRDVSYEQYF TGTGCCAGCAGCTTAGGTAGCAGGGACGTCTCCTACGAGCAGTACTTC
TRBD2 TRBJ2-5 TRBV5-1 CASSGGTSGSETQYF TGCGCCAGCAGCGGAGGGACTAGCGGGAGCGAGACCCAGTACTTC
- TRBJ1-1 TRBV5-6 CASSLAVGLESAFF TGTGCCAGCAGCTTGGCGGTGGGGCTCGAGTCGGCTTTCTTT
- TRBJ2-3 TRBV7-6 CASSWGSTLGTDTQYF TGTGCCAGCAGCTGGGGGTCGACACTAGGCACAGATACGCAGTATTTT
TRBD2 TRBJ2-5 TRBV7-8 CASSTGLAGGQETQYF TGTGCCAGCAGCACTGGACTAGCGGGGGGGCAAGAGACCCAGTACTTC
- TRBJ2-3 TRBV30 CAWSLGGAVDTQYF TGTGCCTGGAGCTTGGGGGGGGCGGTAGATACGCAGTATTTT
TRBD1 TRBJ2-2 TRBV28 CASGPSPLSDRDRAFLGELFF TGTGCCAGCGGCCCCAGTCCTTTAAGCGACCGAGACAGGGCTTTTCTCGGGGAGCTGTTTTTT
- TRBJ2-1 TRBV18 CASSPSYNEQFF TGTGCCAGCTCACCCTCCTACAATGAGCAGTTCTTC
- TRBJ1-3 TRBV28 CASSLGGGAGNTIYF TGTGCCAGCAGTTTAGGGGGGGGAGCTGGAAACACCATATATTTT
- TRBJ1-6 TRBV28 CASSVTGSPLHF TGTGCCAGCAGTGTCACGGGATCACCCCTCCACTTT
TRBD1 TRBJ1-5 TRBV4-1 CASSLGQGVNQPQHF TGCGCCAGCAGCCTCGGACAGGGGGTAAATCAGCCCCAGCATTTT
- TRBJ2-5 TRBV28 CASRERSGILQETQYF TGTGCCAGCAGAGAGCGCTCGGGGATCCTACAAGAGACCCAGTACTTC
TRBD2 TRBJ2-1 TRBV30 CAWSVHSGSPGYNEQFF TGTGCCTGGAGTGTACATAGCGGGAGTCCGGGTTACAATGAGCAGTTCTTC